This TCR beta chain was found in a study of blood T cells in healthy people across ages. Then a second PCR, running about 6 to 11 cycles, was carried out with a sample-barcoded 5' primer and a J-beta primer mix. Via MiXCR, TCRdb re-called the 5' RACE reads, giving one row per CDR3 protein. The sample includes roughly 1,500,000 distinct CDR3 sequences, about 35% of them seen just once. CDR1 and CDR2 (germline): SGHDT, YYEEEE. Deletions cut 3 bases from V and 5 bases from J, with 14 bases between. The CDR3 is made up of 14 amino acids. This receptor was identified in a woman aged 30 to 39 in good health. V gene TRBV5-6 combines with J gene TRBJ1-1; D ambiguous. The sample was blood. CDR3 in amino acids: CASSSFVGRTEAFF. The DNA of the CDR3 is TGTGCCAGCAGCTCCTTCGTGGGGAGGACTGAAGCTTTCTTT.